The 19 T cell receptor beta chains below come from one sample, sequenced in a study of shared clonotypes between healthy human individuals. Assay: immunoSEQ multiplex PCR; the TCRdb copy retains only in-frame clones and omits some. The sample carries roughly 1.4 million clones, approximately 98.5% recorded once. The material sequenced was naive CD4+ T cells sorted from blood. Subset: CD45RA+ positively selected. The receptors derive from a young man in good health.

This clone has just one count. As DNA, the CDR3 is TGTGCCAGCGGGAGGGTAGGGGCCAACGTCCTGACTTTC. It translates to CASGRVGANVLTF. This sequence joins TRBV6-5 and TRBJ2-6; 7 nucleotides agree with TRBD2. The V gene end was trimmed by 8 bases and the J gene end by 4 bases; junction bases not matched to a gene: 2. CDR1 and CDR2 (germline): MNHEY, SVGAGI. This CDR3 has 13 amino acids.

The chain uses TRBV13 and TRBJ2-6; 11 bases fit TRBD1. This CDR3 has 18 residues. Trimming removed 3 bases from V and 2 bases from J; junction bases left unmatched: 6. Per the germline V gene, CDR1 is PRHDT and CDR2 is FYEKMQ (reference sequence). This CDR3 reads CASSFFGQGATGANVLTF. CDR3 DNA: TGTGCCAGCAGCTTCTTCGGACAGGGGGCAACTGGGGCCAACGTCCTGACTTTC. Supplemented by reference TRBV13 and TRBJ2-6, the full variable domain reads AAGVIQSPRHLIKEKRETATLKCYPIPRHDTVYWYQQGPGQDPQFLISFYEKMQSDKGSIPDRFSAQQFSDYHSELNMSSLELGDSALYFCASSFFGQGATGANVLTFGAGSRLTVL.

The chain employs TRBV7-9 and TRBJ1-2; D perhaps matches TRBD1 (5 bases). The germline gives CDR1 SEHNR, CDR2 FQNEAQ (reference sequence). This CDR3 contains 14 residues. Trimming took 1 base from V and 0 from J, leaving 6 bases between them. The CDR3 DNA follows: TGTGCCAGCAGCTTAGGACAGACTAACTATGGCTACACCTTC. Its protein is CASSLGQTNYGYTF. Variable domain in full (rest from reference TRBV7-9 and TRBJ1-2): DTGVSQNPRHKITKRGQNVTFRCDPISEHNRLYWYRQTLGQGPEFLTYFQNEAQLEKSRLLSDRFSAERPKGSFSTLEIQRTEQGDSAMYLCASSLGQTNYGYTFGSGTRLTVV.

To note about this clone: This same CDR3 is encoded by further DNA sequences in the sample. This chain joins TRBV27 and TRBJ2-3, with unresolved D. The CDR3 extends over 14 amino acids. V lost 2 bases, J lost 0 bases, and 6 bases lay in between. In germline, CDR1 is MNHEY, CDR2 SMNVEV (reference sequence). CDR3 sequence (DNA): TGTGCCAGCAGTTTACTCGGGAGCACAGATACGCAGTATTTT. Protein: CASSLLGSTDTQYF.

Regarding this clone: Other DNA sequences of this sample code for an identical CDR3. This CDR3 is CASSVGAGNTEAFF. CDR3 bases: TGTGCCAGCAGCGTAGGGGCAGGAAACACTGAAGCTTTCTTT. V is TRBV9 and J is TRBJ1-1, with D unresolved. Trimming shortened V by 0 bases and J by 2 bases, and 8 bases separated the two germline ends. This CDR3 region has 14 residues. Germline CDR1 reads SGDLS; CDR2 reads YYNGEE. Based on the CDR3 plus reference TRBV9 and TRBJ1-1, the full variable domain is DSGVTQTPKHLITATGQRVTLRCSPRSGDLSVYWYQQSLDQGLQFLIQYYNGEERAKGNILERFSAQQFPDLHSELNLSSLELGDSALYFCASSVGAGNTEAFFGQGTRLTVV.

The chain couples TRBV5-4 to TRBJ2-5; D could derive from TRBD1 or TRBD2 (6 bases each). This CDR3 comprises 14 residues. Germline assignment: CDR1 SGHNT and CDR2 YYREEE (reference sequence). Trimming took 4 bases from V and 2 from J, leaving 12 bases between them. The CDR3 bases are TGTGCCAGCAGCCCTAGGAGGGGGCAAGAGACCCAGTACTTC. As protein: CASSPRRGQETQYF. Filled out from reference TRBV5-4 and TRBJ2-5, the complete variable domain reads ETGVTQSPTHLIKTRGQQVTLRCSSQSGHNTVSWYQQALGQGPQFIFQYYREEENGRGNFPPRFSGLQFPNYSSELNVNALELDDSALYLCASSPRRGQETQYFGPGTRLLVL.

This rearrangement joins TRBV27 to TRBJ2-3, with D tentatively TRBD2 (7 bases). The CDR3 consists of 16 residues. V shed 3 bases and J shed 2 bases, with 15 bases lying between them. Per the germline V gene, CDR1 is MNHEY and CDR2 is SMNVEV (reference sequence). CDR3 protein: CASSFGGPSSTDTQYF. As DNA, the CDR3 is TGTGCCAGCAGTTTCGGGGGGCCATCCTCCACAGATACGCAGTATTTT.

The V gene is TRBV28, the J gene TRBJ2-5; TRBD1 aligns across 8 bases. Looked up from germline, CDR1 is MDHEN and CDR2 is SYDVKM. The CDR3 contains 13 residues. The V gene end was trimmed by 6 bases and the J gene end by 3 bases; junction bases not matched to a gene: 3. The CDR3 here is CASRQGGEETQYF. CDR3 bases: TGTGCCAGCAGACAGGGGGGAGAAGAGACCCAGTACTTC.

V gene TRBV5-1 combines with J gene TRBJ2-3, with 10 bases that match TRBD2. After removal of 0 bases from V and 3 bases from J, the junction contained 10 bases not matched to a gene. CDR3 length equals 18 residues. The germline V gene has CDR1 SGHRS and CDR2 YFSETQ. The CDR3 here is CASSLAARLAGETDTQYF. CDR3 nucleotides: TGCGCCAGCAGCTTGGCGGCACGCCTAGCGGGAGAAACAGATACGCAGTATTTT.

The J gene is TRBJ2-7, the V gene TRBV27; no clear D. The CDR3 is 14 amino acids. V was cut by 2 bases and J by 0 bases, with 8 bases left in between. The germline V gene has CDR1 MNHEY and CDR2 SMNVEV (reference sequence). As DNA, the CDR3 is TGTGCCAGCAGTTTAGCGTTGAGCTCCTACGAGCAGTACTTC. This encodes CASSLALSSYEQYF.

The chain carries TRBV28 and TRBJ2-1, with TRBD2 identical over 8 bases. Germline CDR1 MDHEN, CDR2 SYDVKM. The V gene end was trimmed by 4 bases and the J gene end by 7 bases; junction bases not matched to a gene: 12. The CDR3 runs 16 residues. In nucleotides, the CDR3 is TGTGCCAGCAGTTCACTCAGTAGCGGGATTTCGAATGAGCAGTTCTTC. Translation: CASSSLSSGISNEQFF.

This chain joins TRBV9 and TRBJ2-7; D gene unclear. Germline V lookup: CDR1 SGDLS, CDR2 YYNGEE. The CDR3 extends over 15 amino acids. The V end was cut by 0 bases, the J end by 6 bases, with 16 bases between. This chain's CDR3 is CASSVGDWNPSEQYF. CDR3 DNA: TGTGCCAGCAGCGTAGGGGATTGGAACCCCTCCGAGCAGTACTTC.

The chain recombines TRBV28 with TRBJ1-1; the D is unclear. V was clipped by 10 bases and J by 7 bases, with 13 bases between them. The CDR3 has 11 residues. In germline, CDR1 is MDHEN, CDR2 SYDVKM. The CDR3 here is CATCGLFEAFF. In DNA, the CDR3 is TGTGCCACCTGTGGCCTGTTTGAAGCTTTCTTT.

About this clone: The same CDR3 can be traced to other DNA sequences in this sample. V is TRBV9 and J is TRBJ2-3; no clear D. The CDR3 runs to 12 residues. In germline, CDR1 is SGDLS, CDR2 YYNGEE. Trimming stripped 4 bases from V and 1 base from J, with 4 bases between. This CDR3 is CASSSRTDTQYF. DNA of the CDR3: TGTGCCAGCAGCTCACGCACAGATACGCAGTATTTT.

V is TRBV2 and J is TRBJ1-2; 8 bases match TRBD1. V was pared by 4 bases and J by 2 bases, with 12 bases of the junction left unmatched. There are 17 residues in the CDR3. Germline V gene sequence: CDR1 SNHLY, CDR2 FYNNEI. CDR3 in amino acids: CASSVTKGRDRNYGYTF. The CDR3 nucleotides are TGTGCCAGCAGTGTTACTAAAGGCCGGGACAGGAACTATGGCTACACCTTC.

V and J are TRBV27 and TRBJ1-1, with a weak D call TRBD1 (5 bases). Per germline, CDR1 MNHEY and CDR2 SMNVEV (reference sequence). The V and J ends lost 6 bases and 1 base respectively, with 18 bases between them. The CDR3 loop spans 16 amino acids. The CDR3 loop reads CASSDVDSTKNTEAFF. The CDR3 region has the DNA TGTGCCAGCAGCGACGTAGACAGCACGAAGAACACTGAAGCTTTCTTT.

This sequence joins TRBV6-1 and TRBJ1-1; the D gene is possibly TRBD1 (5 bases). Germline CDR1 is MNHNS and CDR2 is SASEGT. With 2 bases removed from V and 7 bases from J, the gap between germline ends came to 11 bases. CDR3 size: 13 residues. Here the CDR3 reads CASSEQGFDEAFF. CDR3 sequence (DNA): TGTGCCAGCAGTGAACAGGGTTTCGATGAAGCTTTCTTT.

This clone was observed a single time. V is TRBV5-4 and J is TRBJ2-1, with TRBD1 matching 8 bases. The CDR3 has 15 amino acids. Germline CDR1 is SGHNT and CDR2 is YYREEE (reference sequence). The ends lost 4 bases at V and 6 bases at J; junction bases unmatched: 9. The CDR3 nucleotides read TGTGCCAGCAGCCTCCGACAGGGGCTTGGCAATGAGCAGTTCTTC. Residues: CASSLRQGLGNEQFF.

CDR3 nucleotides: TGCAGTGCTAGGCTGATCGGGGAGCTGTTTTTT. Translating it yields CSARLIGELFF. The chain links TRBV20-1 to TRBJ2-2; D is unclear. V was shortened by 3 bases and J by 7 bases, with 6 bases between the two germline ends. CDR1 is DFQATT and CDR2 is SNEGSKA in the germline V gene (reference sequence). The CDR3 covers 11 residues.